This TCR beta chain was recovered during a study of blood T cell repertoires in COVID-19. How the authors handled the data: It was from reference gene primer amplification that nucleated cell counts were estimated. Libraries were prepared by immunoSEQ multiplex PCR; TCRdb keeps only in-frame clonotypes and omits some of them. V, J and clone size derive from that table, while D and trimming were established from the DNA sequence. The table records roughly 87,000 clones, approximately 85% of them present only once. The specimen sequenced was peripheral blood. The clonotype originates from a woman aged 80 or over with COVID-19, enrolled during active disease.

The CDR3: CASRRQYVQTQYF. Written as DNA, the CDR3 is TGTGCCAGCCGCCGACAGTATGTACAGACCCAGTACTTC. The V gene is TRBV13, the J gene TRBJ2-5, with D possibly TRBD1 on 5 matching bases. Per the germline V gene, CDR1 is PRHDT and CDR2 is FYEKMQ (reference sequence). The CDR3 has 13 residues. V was clipped by 8 bases and J by 6 bases, with 16 bases between them.